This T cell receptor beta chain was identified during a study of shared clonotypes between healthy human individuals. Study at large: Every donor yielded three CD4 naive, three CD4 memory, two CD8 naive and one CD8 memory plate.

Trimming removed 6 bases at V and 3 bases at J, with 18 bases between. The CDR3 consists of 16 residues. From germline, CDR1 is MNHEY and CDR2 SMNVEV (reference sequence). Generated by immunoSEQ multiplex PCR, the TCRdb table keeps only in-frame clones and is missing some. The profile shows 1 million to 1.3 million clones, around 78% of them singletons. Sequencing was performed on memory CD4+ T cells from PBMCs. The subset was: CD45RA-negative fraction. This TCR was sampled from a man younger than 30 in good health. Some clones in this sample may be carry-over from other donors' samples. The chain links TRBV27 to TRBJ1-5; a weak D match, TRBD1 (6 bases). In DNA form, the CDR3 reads TGTGCCAGCAGCCTCAACGGTTGGGGGGCCAATCAGCCCCAGCATTTT. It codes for CASSLNGWGANQPQHF.